This T cell receptor (beta chain) is drawn from a study of CD8 T cells in Susac syndrome (dated by TCRdb to about 2019). Background on the whole study: Repertoire sequencing was used to test whether CD8+ T cell activation and differentiation in Susac syndrome was antigen driven. Clonality of the CD8+ T cell repertoire was compared between about a dozen healthy donors, roughly 14 Susac syndrome patients and roughly 16 multiple sclerosis patients. Broader findings and caveats from the paper: The TCR sequencing and HLA analysis was acknowledged to have included a relatively small number of individuals.

RNA was extracted using the RNeasy kit, and roughly 0.5 to 1 ug of the RNA was reverse transcribed with random hexamers. The immunoSEQ multiplex PCR assay, which covers 54 Vbeta and 13 Jbeta segments, was used to amplify TCR beta CDR3 regions. Bias from PCR amplification was corrected by using a synthetic template baseline for primer optimization and for computational correction. In the authors' own workflow: Reads were annotated to V, D and J genes per IMGT and analyzed with immunoSEQ Analyzer, keeping only productive sequences. Clonality was computed as one minus Shannon entropy normalized by log2 of the number of productive unique sequences. For each patient and control, public and private clones were evaluated among the 100 most prevalent clones. A clone was defined as Susac-specific if it was absent from the healthy and MS cohorts, from 1052 published viral clones and from other ImmuneACCESS disease sequences. TCRdb trimmed the raw reads at Q25, called clones with MiXCR and kept productive beta chains. Rows merge per CDR3 protein into single entries with the most common DNA and genes. TCRdb, not the original authors, processed these V and J calls. A total of 350,000 to 550,000 distinct CDR3 sequences appear in this sample, more than 80% of them only once. Roughly 0.11% of the sample goes to the ten largest clones.

V lost 0 bases and J lost 4 bases; the stretch between them is 13 bases long. The CDR3, from cysteine to phenylalanine, totals 16 residues. CDR3 DNA is the only sequence kept; it has 48 bases, read in frame from the first base. The germline V gene encodes CDR1 LGHNA and CDR2 YNFKEQ. To note about this clonotype: The antigen it binds to is not known. There are no base qualities to consult, and no much larger clone falls within one base.

Peripheral blood CD8+ and CD4+ T cells from healthy donors, Susac syndrome patients and multiple sclerosis patients were profiled using high-throughput TCR beta sequencing. Treatment-naive patients with stable or active relapsing-remitting disease fulfilling revised McDonald criteria were used as multiple sclerosis controls. Bulk CD8+ and CD4+ T cells were purified magnetically by negative isolation, whereas CD8+ TEMRA cells were enriched by FACS. Blood was collected in EDTA tubes and processed within 24 hours, with PBMCs isolated through density gradient centrifugation. PBMCs destined for TCR sequencing were cryopreserved in liquid nitrogen and later thawed in a 37 °C water bath. The sorted or isolated CD4+, CD8+ and CD8+ TEMRA cells reached a purity of at least 90%.

This receptor chain uses TRBV4-2 and TRBJ1-5; the D region possibly corresponds to TRBD1 (6 bases align). This receptor was taken from a human donor with multiple sclerosis. Sequenced material: CD8+ T cells from PBMCs. The CDR3 corresponds to CASSQEKGQTNQPQHF. In nucleotides, the sequence is TGTGCCAGCAGCCAAGAAAAAGGACAGACGAATCAGCCCCAGCATTTT.